Below are 18 T cell receptor beta chains sequenced from a single sample in a study of shared clonotypes between healthy human individuals. Assay used: immunoSEQ multiplex PCR; TCRdb lists only in-frame clones, some missing. The sample holds 2 million to 2.5 million clones; 90% to 95% are singletons and the top ten take approximately 0.13%. Sequencing used naive CD4+ T cells sorted from blood. As for subset: CD45RA+ positively selected. The source of these receptors is a man aged 18 to 29 in good health.

The gene calls are TRBV11-2 and TRBJ1-5, with TRBD1 matching over 9 bases. Germline CDR1 and CDR2: SGHAT and FQNNGV. CDR3 length equals 15 residues. The junction had 1 base not matched to a gene; V was cut back by 0 bases and J by 4 bases. CDR3 bases: TGTGCCAGCAGCTTAGACGGGACAGGGAATCAGCCCCAGCATTTT. Protein sequence: CASSLDGTGNQPQHF.

The CDR3 DNA sequence: TGCGCCAGCAGCCAAGTTGCCTCCTATAATTCACCCCTCCACTTT. This sequence encodes CASSQVASYNSPLHF. V is TRBV4-1 and J is TRBJ1-6; D unclear. This CDR3 comprises 15 residues. CDR1 MGHRA and CDR2 YSYEKL come from the germline V gene. V was clipped by 1 base and J by 0 bases, with 4 bases between them.

The V gene is TRBV4-3, the J gene TRBJ1-2; D remains ambiguous. The V and J ends lost 0 bases and 0 bases respectively, with 11 bases between them. Germline lookup yields CDR1 LGHNA and CDR2 YSLEER. This CDR3 region has 16 residues. The CDR3 reads CASSQDAVLANYGYTF. CDR3 in DNA: TGCGCCAGCAGCCAAGATGCAGTCCTAGCTAACTATGGCTACACCTTC.

As regards this clone: Other DNA sequences in this specimen translate into the identical CDR3. This chain uses TRBV5-6 with TRBJ2-7; tentatively, D is TRBD1 or TRBD2 (5 bases each). The V gene lost 4 bases and the J gene lost 1 base, with 12 bases spanning the gap. Germline lookup yields CDR1 SGHDT and CDR2 YYEEEE. This CDR3 comprises 14 residues. This chain's CDR3 is CASSLAGGSYEQYF. DNA of the CDR3: TGTGCCAGCAGCCTGGCTGGGGGTTCCTACGAGCAGTACTTC.

The chain uses TRBV11-2 and TRBJ2-2; 10 bases are shared with TRBD2. The CDR3 contains 16 residues. Trimming removed 6 bases from V and 1 base from J; junction bases left unmatched: 5. Germline loops: CDR1 SGHAT, CDR2 FQNNGV. The CDR3 here is CASSYSGGKNTGELFF. CDR3 coding DNA: TGTGCCAGCAGTTATAGCGGGGGGAAGAACACCGGGGAGCTGTTTTTT.

The J gene is TRBJ2-1, the V gene TRBV4-1; TRBD1 agrees at 8 bases. The CDR3 sequence is 15 residues long. The trim removed 4 bases at V and 5 bases at J, leaving 7 bases unmatched. The germline V gene encodes CDR1 MGHRA and CDR2 YSYEKL. The CDR3 is CASSPPDRDDNEQFF. As DNA, the CDR3 is TGCGCCAGCAGCCCTCCGGACAGGGACGACAATGAGCAGTTCTTC.

V is TRBV6-1 and J is TRBJ1-2; D is uncertain. The CDR3 loop spans 11 amino acids. CDR1 and CDR2 from the germline V gene are MNHNS and SASEGT. Trimming left V 2 bases short and J 10 bases short, with 8 bases between. This chain's CDR3 is CASSESPAYTF. The DNA for the CDR3 is TGTGCCAGCAGTGAAAGTCCGGCCTACACCTTC.

The chain joins TRBV30 to TRBJ2-1, with 8 nucleotides matching TRBD1. Germline CDR1 reads GTSNPN; CDR2 reads SVGIG (reference sequence). With V trimmed by 3 bases and J by 13 bases, 8 bases remained unmatched. The CDR3 has 12 residues. The CDR3 region is CAWSPPGTGQFF. CDR3 nucleotide sequence: TGTGCCTGGAGCCCCCCGGGGACAGGTCAGTTCTTC.

CDR3 DNA: TGTGCCAGCAGCTTGGAGCCAGATAGTCAGCCCCAGCATTTT. Its protein is CASSLEPDSQPQHF. This chain connects TRBV5-4 to TRBJ1-5; the D is unclear. The germline CDR1 and CDR2 sequences are SGHNT and YYREEE (reference sequence). CDR3 length: 14 amino acids. Trimming removed 0 bases from V and 6 bases from J, with 10 bases in between.

This sequence joins TRBV5-1 and TRBJ2-3; TRBD1 is a possible D gene (6 bases). The CDR3 loop spans 16 amino acids. Germline V CDR1 and CDR2: SGHRS, YFSETQ. V was cut by 2 bases and J by 2 bases, with 15 bases left in between. CDR3 region: CASSLQGAKTTDTQYF. For the CDR3, the DNA is TGCGCCAGCAGCTTACAGGGCGCCAAGACCACAGATACGCAGTATTTT.

The chain couples TRBV18 to TRBJ1-2, with D uncertain. V dropped 5 bases and J dropped 6 bases, with 7 bases sitting between them. Germline V gene lookup returns CDR1 KGHSH and CDR2 LQKENI. CDR3 length: 11 amino acids. The CDR3: CASSKGHGYTF. The CDR3 DNA sequence: TGTGCCAGCTCAAAAGGTCATGGCTACACCTTC.

Note on this clone: This same CDR3 is encoded by further DNA sequences in the sample. V and J are TRBV18 and TRBJ2-2; possibly TRBD1 for D (5 bases). V was cut by 5 bases and J by 2 bases, with 9 bases left in between. The CDR3 extends over 14 amino acids. Germline V gives CDR1 KGHSH, CDR2 LQKENI. CDR3 in DNA: TGTGCCAGCTCAGCAGGGCTTAACACCGGGGAGCTGTTTTTT. Translating it yields CASSAGLNTGELFF. The whole variable domain, filled in from reference TRBV18 and TRBJ2-2, reads NAGVMQNPRHLVRRRGQEARLRCSPMKGHSHVYWYRQLPEEGLKFMVYLQKENIIDESGMPKERFSAEFPKEGPSILRIQQVVRGDSAAYFCASSAGLNTGELFFGEGSRLTVL.

The chain combines TRBV30 with TRBJ2-7; D is possibly TRBD2 (5 bases). There are 13 residues in the CDR3. Germline-derived CDR1 and CDR2 are GTSNPN and SVGIG (reference sequence). Trimming shortened V by 4 bases and J by 3 bases, and 13 bases separated the two germline ends. The CDR3 nucleotides are TGTGCCTGGAAGCGGAAGTCCCTCTACGAGCAGTACTTC. This encodes CAWKRKSLYEQYF.

The rearrangement joins TRBV21-1 to TRBJ2-7. TRBV21-1 is classified as a pseudogene. This CDR3 has 13 amino acids. CDR3 DNA: TGTGCCAGCAGCAAAGTAGGCCGGCTTGGGCAGTACTTC. This gives the protein CASSKVGRLGQYF.

The chain uses TRBV7-9 and TRBJ2-1; no clear D. Germline V lookup: CDR1 SEHNR, CDR2 FQNEAQ (reference sequence). Trimming removed 4 bases from V and 5 bases from J, with 15 bases in between. CDR3 length: 15 amino acids. This CDR3 reads CASSSLLQLDNEQFF. CDR3 nucleotide sequence: TGTGCCAGCAGCTCCTTACTTCAGCTCGACAATGAGCAGTTCTTC.

V usage is TRBV5-1 and J usage is TRBJ1-6; D is ambiguous. The germline CDR1 and CDR2 sequences are SGHRS and YFSETQ. The CDR3 length is 14 residues. The V end lost 4 bases, the J end lost 9 bases, and 14 bases lay between the germline ends. Written as DNA, the CDR3 is TGCGCCAGCAGCCAGGACCCAGGTGGTTCACCCCTCCACTTT. Its protein product is CASSQDPGGSPLHF.

For the CDR3, the DNA is TGTGCCAGCAGGGGGATCGGGGCCAACGAAAACACCATATATTTT. It translates to CASRGIGANENTIYF. The V and J genes are TRBV25-1 and TRBJ1-3; a weak D match, TRBD1 (5 bases). CDR1 is MGHDK and CDR2 is SYGVNS in the germline V gene. This CDR3 is built from 15 residues. V dropped 6 bases and J dropped 6 bases, with 18 bases sitting between them.

The V and J genes are TRBV10-3 and TRBJ2-7; 10 bases fit TRBD1. V gave up 2 bases and J gave up 5 bases; unmatched junction bases: 3. The V gene's germline CDR1 is ENHRY and CDR2 SYGVKD. The CDR3 has 14 residues. The CDR3 protein is CAISERDRGHEQYF. The CDR3 DNA sequence: TGTGCCATCAGTGAGCGGGACAGGGGTCACGAGCAGTACTTC.